This T cell receptor beta chain comes out of a study of T cells in Graves' hyperthyroidism and ophthalmopathy. Study background: Initial diagnosis, before any treatment, was when peripheral blood was collected.

V lost 4 bases and J 3 bases, leaving 21 bases between the germline ends. The length of the CDR3 is 17 residues. Germline-derived CDR1 and CDR2 are SNHLY and FYNNEI. Study-wide findings and caveats: Among clonotypes expanded in thyroid above 0.001, most were also found in blood.

This clonotype has a count of ten or more. Its antigen remains unidentified. Thyroid ultrasound and orbital computed tomography, with clinical symptoms and serum thyroxine and TRAb, informed diagnoses. The investigators amplified TCR beta CDR3 regions from RNA transcripts. With the HTBI primer set, the TCR CDR3 went through a first round of RT-PCR. TCRdb used MiXCR to reprocess the multiplex PCR reads, holding one entry per CDR3 protein. The sample lists about 560,000 distinct CDR3 sequences; about a sixth were seen once. J is TRBJ1-1 and V is TRBV2, with D perhaps TRBD1 (5 bases). The sample comprised blood. The sequence came from a woman aged 18-29 years with Graves' hyperthyroidism. Written as DNA, the CDR3 is TGTGCCAGCAGTGCCTCCCATCAGGGTGCGCTTGACACTGAAGCTTTCTTT. Translated, it gives CASSASHQGALDTEAFF.